The sequence of this TCR beta chain was determined in a study of blood T cell repertoires in COVID-19. The ends lost 5 bases at V and 2 bases at J; junction bases unmatched: 11. CDR1 and CDR2 from the germline V gene are SGHAT and FQNNGV. The CDR3 length is 17 residues. TCRdb's copy holds only in-frame clones and misses some; the assay was immunoSEQ multiplex PCR. Of 30,000 to 40,000 clones in the sample, just under 75% were seen once. The count of this clone is one. The sequenced sample was peripheral blood. The source is an older man with COVID-19, enrolled during active disease. This chain links TRBV11-2 with TRBJ2-7, with 11 positions matching TRBD1. This CDR3 reads CASSNPTGQGAAYEQYF. The DNA of the CDR3 is TGTGCCAGCAGCAATCCCACCGGACAGGGGGCAGCCTACGAGCAGTACTTC.